These T cell receptor beta chains were read from a single sample in a study of cytomegalovirus exposure and HLA in healthy donors. This table comes from immunoSEQ multiplex PCR, and its TCRdb copy is limited to in-frame clones, with some not included. In the table there are about 100,000 clones, about 69% of which are singletons. Sequencing input: PBMCs. These receptors were taken from a human donor in good health. Both conserved end residues are part of each CDR3. Each record gives: V gene, J gene, D gene, clone size, CDR3 DNA, CDR3 protein. A D gene is named only where the DNA matches it firmly. For some rows the clone size is stated as once, few or many, or as a class when expanded; others skip it.

v_gene: TRBV5-1; j_gene: TRBJ1-4; d_gene: TRBD1; abundance: -; CDR3nt: TGCGCCAGCAGCTTGGACAGGGGGCGTACTGAAAAACTGTTTTTT; CDR3aa: CASSLDRGRTEKLFF
v_gene: TRBV9; j_gene: TRBJ1-6; d_gene: -; abundance: -; CDR3nt: TGTGCCAGCAGCGTAGGGGGCCGAAGCTCCTATAATTCACCCCTCCACTTT; CDR3aa: CASSVGGRSSYNSPLHF
v_gene: TRBV11-2; j_gene: TRBJ2-1; d_gene: -; abundance: -; CDR3nt: TGTGCCAGCAGCTTAGTGGTCGCAGGGTTTTTCAATGAGCAGTTCTTC; CDR3aa: CASSLVVAGFFNEQFF
v_gene: TRBV6-1; j_gene: TRBJ1-5; d_gene: -; abundance: -; CDR3nt: TGTGCCAGCAGTGAATCCCCGTGGGCGGGGGGGAATCAGCCCCAGCATTTT; CDR3aa: CASSESPWAGGNQPQHF
v_gene: TRBV7-3; j_gene: TRBJ2-7; d_gene: -; abundance: -; CDR3nt: TGTGCCAGCAGCTTAAGGGTGGGCCCTACCTACGAGCAGTACTTC; CDR3aa: CASSLRVGPTYEQYF
v_gene: TRBV30; j_gene: TRBJ2-7; d_gene: -; abundance: -; CDR3nt: TGTGCCTGGACGCGGGCGTTCGACTACGAGCAGTACTTC; CDR3aa: CAWTRAFDYEQYF
v_gene: TRBV5-1; j_gene: TRBJ2-1; d_gene: -; abundance: -; CDR3nt: TGCGCCAGCAGCCCCGGTGGAGACTACAATGAGCAGTTCTTC; CDR3aa: CASSPGGDYNEQFF
v_gene: TRBV6-5; j_gene: TRBJ2-7; d_gene: -; abundance: once; CDR3nt: TGTGCCAGCAAACCGACTGTATCCTACGAGCAGTACTTC; CDR3aa: CASKPTVSYEQYF
v_gene: TRBV5-6; j_gene: TRBJ2-5; d_gene: -; abundance: -; CDR3nt: TGTGCCAGCAGCTTGAATTTTGGTTATGGTAGATTGGAGACCCAGTACTTC; CDR3aa: CASSLNFGYGRLETQYF
v_gene: TRBV4-1; j_gene: TRBJ2-7; d_gene: -; abundance: -; CDR3nt: TGCGCCAGCAGCCAAATTGATAGCGAGCAGTACTTC; CDR3aa: CASSQIDSEQYF
v_gene: TRBV6-6; j_gene: TRBJ1-2; d_gene: -; abundance: -; CDR3nt: TGTGCCAGCAGTCCCCCACGGGGAACCTATGGCTACACCTTC; CDR3aa: CASSPPRGTYGYTF
v_gene: TRBV5-1; j_gene: TRBJ2-1; d_gene: -; abundance: -; CDR3nt: TGCGCCAGCAGCCACGACAGAAATGAGCAGTTCTTC; CDR3aa: CASSHDRNEQFF
v_gene: TRBV27; j_gene: TRBJ2-1; d_gene: -; abundance: -; CDR3nt: TGTGCCAGCAGACCCTCACTAAGGCAGCTCAATGAGCAGTTCTTC; CDR3aa: CASRPSLRQLNEQFF
v_gene: TRBV11-2; j_gene: TRBJ2-5; d_gene: TRBD1; abundance: -; CDR3nt: TGTGCCAGCAGCCGGGACAGGGGAGAGACCCAGTACTTC; CDR3aa: CASSRDRGETQYF
v_gene: TRBV19; j_gene: TRBJ2-7; d_gene: -; abundance: -; CDR3nt: TGTGCCAGTAGTGTGGACTCCAGGGGCTCCTACGAGCAGTACTTC; CDR3aa: CASSVDSRGSYEQYF
v_gene: TRBV7-9; j_gene: TRBJ2-1; d_gene: -; abundance: -; CDR3nt: TGTGCCAGCAGCTCAGAACAGGGTTGGTCCTACAATGAGCAGTTCTTC; CDR3aa: CASSSEQGWSYNEQFF
v_gene: TRBV4-1; j_gene: TRBJ1-3; d_gene: TRBD1; abundance: -; CDR3nt: TGCGCCAGCAGCCCGACCCCCTTGGGACAGTACTCTGGAAACACCATATATTTT; CDR3aa: CASSPTPLGQYSGNTIYF
v_gene: TRBV7-9; j_gene: TRBJ2-2; d_gene: TRBD2; abundance: -; CDR3nt: TGTGCCAGCAGCTTACAACTAGCGGGACGCACCGGGGAGCTGTTTTTT; CDR3aa: CASSLQLAGRTGELFF
v_gene: TRBV7-2; j_gene: TRBJ2-3; d_gene: TRBD1; abundance: -; CDR3nt: TGTGCCAGCAGCTTAGGGATTTCAGGGGGAGATACGCAGTATTTT; CDR3aa: CASSLGISGGDTQYF
v_gene: TRBV7-2; j_gene: TRBJ1-6; d_gene: -; abundance: -; CDR3nt: TGTGCCAGCAGCTCCGACAGGAATTCACCCCTCCACTTT; CDR3aa: CASSSDRNSPLHF
v_gene: TRBV21-1; j_gene: TRBJ2-3; d_gene: -; abundance: few; CDR3nt: TGTGCCAGCAGCAAGGGTATCCCCAGGGTACGTACTAGCACAGATACGCAGTATTTT; CDR3aa: CASSKGIPRVRTSTDTQYF
v_gene: TRBV18; j_gene: TRBJ1-1; d_gene: TRBD1; abundance: few; CDR3nt: TGTGCCAGCTCACCACCGTGGGACAGAGAAGCTTTCTTT; CDR3aa: CASSPPWDREAFF
v_gene: TRBV30; j_gene: TRBJ2-5; d_gene: -; abundance: few; CDR3nt: TGTGCCTGGAGTGGGGGGGCAGGGGGAGAGACCCAGTACTTC; CDR3aa: CAWSGGAGGETQYF
v_gene: TRBV5-8; j_gene: TRBJ2-7; d_gene: -; abundance: -; CDR3nt: TGTGCCAGCAGCTTGTATGAGAGGGTTCTGAAGAGTTACGAGCAGTACTTC; CDR3aa: CASSLYERVLKSYEQYF
v_gene: TRBV19; j_gene: TRBJ2-1; d_gene: TRBD1; abundance: -; CDR3nt: TGTGCCAGTTCATTCGGGACAGGGGGGTATGAGCAGTTCTTC; CDR3aa: CASSFGTGGYEQFF
v_gene: TRBV5-1; j_gene: TRBJ1-5; d_gene: TRBD1; abundance: -; CDR3nt: TGCGCCAGCAGCCCACAGGGGCTAGGGCAGCCCCAGCATTTT; CDR3aa: CASSPQGLGQPQHF
v_gene: TRBV10-1; j_gene: TRBJ1-1; d_gene: -; abundance: -; CDR3nt: TGCGCCAGCAGTGAGTCGCTTAAACAAAGAGCTTTCTTT; CDR3aa: CASSESLKQRAFF
v_gene: TRBV6-1; j_gene: TRBJ2-7; d_gene: -; abundance: once; CDR3nt: TGTGCCAGCAGCGTCGGCTCCTACGAGCAGTACTTC; CDR3aa: CASSVGSYEQYF
v_gene: TRBV28; j_gene: TRBJ2-7; d_gene: TRBD2; abundance: -; CDR3nt: TGTGCCAGCAGCCTCCGACTAGCGGGAGCCCCATCCTACGAGCAGTACTTC; CDR3aa: CASSLRLAGAPSYEQYF
v_gene: TRBV14; j_gene: TRBJ2-7; d_gene: TRBD2; abundance: few; CDR3nt: TGTGCCAGCAGGCGGGGGATCAGCGGGTACGAGCAGTACTTC; CDR3aa: CASRRGISGYEQYF
v_gene: TRBV27; j_gene: TRBJ2-3; d_gene: TRBD2; abundance: few; CDR3nt: TGTGCCAGCAGTTCCCTCCTAGCGGGAGTCACAGATACGCAGTATTTT; CDR3aa: CASSSLLAGVTDTQYF
v_gene: TRBV29-1; j_gene: TRBJ2-7; d_gene: -; abundance: -; CDR3nt: TGCAGCGTTGAAGATGAACGGGAGTCCTACGAGCAGTACTTC; CDR3aa: CSVEDERESYEQYF
v_gene: TRBV11-2; j_gene: TRBJ1-1; d_gene: -; abundance: -; CDR3nt: TGTGCCAGCAGCCCCCCCCCGGGGGGATACACTGAAGCTTTCTTT; CDR3aa: CASSPPPGGYTEAFF
v_gene: TRBV2; j_gene: TRBJ2-7; d_gene: TRBD1; abundance: -; CDR3nt: TGTGCCACACAGGGGGCGACCTACGAGCAGTACTTC; CDR3aa: CATQGATYEQYF
v_gene: TRBV2; j_gene: TRBJ1-1; d_gene: -; abundance: few; CDR3nt: TGTGCCAGCAGTGAAGCACCCACAGTGAACACTGAAGCTTTCTTT; CDR3aa: CASSEAPTVNTEAFF
v_gene: TRBV6-1; j_gene: TRBJ1-5; d_gene: TRBD1; abundance: few; CDR3nt: TGTGCCAGCACTAGCGGGACAGGGGGCAATCAGCCCCAGCATTTT; CDR3aa: CASTSGTGGNQPQHF
v_gene: TRBV2; j_gene: TRBJ2-5; d_gene: -; abundance: -; CDR3nt: TGTGCCAGTAAACGCGGCAGGGCCTTGGAGACCCAGTACTTC; CDR3aa: CASKRGRALETQYF
v_gene: TRBV5-1; j_gene: TRBJ2-3; d_gene: TRBD2; abundance: -; CDR3nt: TGCGCCAGCCGACTAGCGGGAGTTTCCGGAACAGATACGCAGTATTTT; CDR3aa: CASRLAGVSGTDTQYF
v_gene: TRBV7-9; j_gene: TRBJ1-3; d_gene: TRBD1; abundance: -; CDR3nt: TGTGCCAGCAGCCTGACAGGGCTCTCTGGAAACACCATATATTTT; CDR3aa: CASSLTGLSGNTIYF
v_gene: TRBV4-1; j_gene: TRBJ2-6; d_gene: -; abundance: -; CDR3nt: TGCGCCAGCAGCCAAGGGGGAGCCCTTGGGTCTGGGGCCAACGTCCTGACTTTC; CDR3aa: CASSQGGALGSGANVLTF
v_gene: TRBV11-1; j_gene: TRBJ2-1; d_gene: TRBD2; abundance: -; CDR3nt: TGTGCCAGCAGCTGGAGCTTTGGACTAGCGGGGATTTACAATGAGCAGTTCTTC; CDR3aa: CASSWSFGLAGIYNEQFF
v_gene: TRBV4-1; j_gene: TRBJ2-7; d_gene: TRBD1; abundance: -; CDR3nt: TGCGCCAGCAGCCAGACCGGGACAGGAACCTACGAGCAGTACTTC; CDR3aa: CASSQTGTGTYEQYF
v_gene: TRBV13; j_gene: TRBJ2-5; d_gene: -; abundance: -; CDR3nt: TGTGCCAGCAGCTTAGGACCTAGCGCGGAGACCCAGTACTTC; CDR3aa: CASSLGPSAETQYF
v_gene: TRBV19; j_gene: TRBJ1-5; d_gene: -; abundance: few; CDR3nt: TGTGCCAGTAGTCTCCTGTTAGCCGCGGGCAATCAGCCCCAGCATTTT; CDR3aa: CASSLLLAAGNQPQHF
v_gene: TRBV27; j_gene: TRBJ1-1; d_gene: TRBD1; abundance: -; CDR3nt: TGTGCCAGCAGTTTAGGGGCAGGGGGTGGCACTGAAGCTTTCTTT; CDR3aa: CASSLGAGGGTEAFF
v_gene: TRBV6-5; j_gene: TRBJ2-7; d_gene: -; abundance: -; CDR3nt: TGTGCCAGCAGCCGCGTCGCCTCCGAGCAGTACTTC; CDR3aa: CASSRVASEQYF
v_gene: TRBV27; j_gene: TRBJ2-7; d_gene: -; abundance: few; CDR3nt: TGTGCCAGCAGTTTTTCCGGGAGCTCCTACGAGCAGTACTTC; CDR3aa: CASSFSGSSYEQYF
v_gene: TRBV5-6; j_gene: TRBJ2-7; d_gene: -; abundance: -; CDR3nt: TGTGCCAGCAGCTTGTTCCCGGGAGAGTCGTACGAGCAGTACTTC; CDR3aa: CASSLFPGESYEQYF
v_gene: TRBV28; j_gene: TRBJ2-3; d_gene: -; abundance: few; CDR3nt: TGTGCCAGCAGTTTTTACAGCAGCGGGAGCACAGATACGCAGTATTTT; CDR3aa: CASSFYSSGSTDTQYF
v_gene: TRBV5-5; j_gene: TRBJ2-5; d_gene: -; abundance: -; CDR3nt: TGTGCCAGCAGCTCCCTAGGCAACCAAGAGACCCAGTACTTC; CDR3aa: CASSSLGNQETQYF
v_gene: TRBV28; j_gene: TRBJ2-2; d_gene: TRBD2; abundance: -; CDR3nt: TGTGCCAGCAGTTCCCCCGGGACTAGCGGGATCAGGGACACCGGGGAGCTGTTTTTT; CDR3aa: CASSSPGTSGIRDTGELFF
v_gene: TRBV5-5; j_gene: TRBJ1-5; d_gene: TRBD1; abundance: -; CDR3nt: TGTGCCAGCAGCTTGTGGGACAGGGGGAGGCCCCAGCATTTT; CDR3aa: CASSLWDRGRPQHF